The clone carrying this TCR beta chain was seen many times. These data originate in a study of T cells in Graves' hyperthyroidism and ophthalmopathy. From RNA transcripts, TCR beta CDR3 regions were amplified. The study used the HTBI primer set for a first-round RT-PCR of the TCR CDR3. TCRdb reprocessed the multiplex PCR reads with MiXCR, giving one entry per CDR3 protein. In the table there are hundreds of thousands of distinct CDR3 sequences, around 39% of which are singletons. The CDR3 sequence is 15 residues long. The J segment lost 6 bases and the V segment lost 7 bases, leaving 10 bases of the junction unmatched. In germline, CDR1 is SGHTA, CDR2 FQGTGA.

This sequence was found in a man between 18 and 29 years old with Graves' hyperthyroidism. The material sequenced was blood. This chain links TRBV7-3 with TRBJ2-2; 8 bases agree with TRBD2. The CDR3 nucleotides are TGTGCCAGCACCACTGGGACTAGTGGTGCCGGGGAGCTGTTTTTT. It is translated as CASTTGTSGAGELFF.